These 16 T cell receptor beta chains share one sample of origin, sequenced in a study of T cells in Graves' hyperthyroidism and ophthalmopathy. Amplification targeted TCR beta CDR3 regions from RNA transcripts. Carried out on the TCR CDR3, a first-round RT-PCR used the HTBI primer set. TCRdb re-derived calls from the multiplex PCR reads in MiXCR, one entry per CDR3 protein. The table records over 400,000 distinct CDR3 sequences, approximately 14% of them present only once. The sequencing input was blood. Receptors originate from a man between 18 and 35 years old with Graves' ophthalmopathy.

The chain combines TRBV7-9 with TRBJ2-5, with TRBD2 matching over 11 bases. The CDR3 sequence is 17 residues long. Germline V gene lookup returns CDR1 SEHNR and CDR2 FQNEAQ (reference sequence). The junction had 7 bases not matched to a gene; V was cut back by 3 bases and J by 1 base. The CDR3 loop is CASSLNTGTSGQETQYF. The CDR3 coding sequence is TGTGCCAGCAGCTTGAATACCGGGACTAGCGGCCAAGAGACCCAGTACTTC.

The table lists this clonotype with many counts. This rearrangement joins TRBV6-1 to TRBJ2-3; D is uncertain. The CDR3 runs to 16 residues. Per the germline V gene, CDR1 is MNHNS and CDR2 is SASEGT. The V end was cut by 6 bases, the J end by 3 bases, with 19 bases between. CDR3 bases: TGTGCCAGCAGACCGAACGAGGAAACGAAAACAGATACGCAGTATTTT. It specifies CASRPNEETKTDTQYF.

This clonotype showed up many times. The chain carries TRBV7-9 and TRBJ2-1; D possibly corresponds to TRBD1 (6 bases). The V gene's germline CDR1 is SEHNR and CDR2 FQNEAQ (reference sequence). With 10 bases removed from V and 0 bases from J, the gap between germline ends came to 13 bases. This CDR3 is built from 14 residues. The CDR3 region is CAIPPDSSYNEQFF. The CDR3 nucleotides read TGTGCCATCCCGCCGGACAGCTCCTACAATGAGCAGTTCTTC.

This clonotype was observed many times. This chain uses TRBV29-1 with TRBJ2-5, with D uncertain. The germline V gene encodes CDR1 SQVTM and CDR2 ANQGSEA. The CDR3 consists of 11 residues. Deletions cut 6 bases from V and 0 bases from J, with 5 bases between. CDR3 region: CSVGHQETQYF. CDR3 coding DNA: TGCAGCGTAGGACACCAAGAGACCCAGTACTTC.

This clonotype was seen a few times. This chain joins TRBV29-1 and TRBJ1-4, with TRBD1 as a possible D gene (6 bases). The CDR3 runs to 13 residues. Germline CDR1 SQVTM, CDR2 ANQGSEA. Trimming shortened V by 4 bases and J by 2 bases, and 8 bases separated the two germline ends. CDR3 bases: TGCAGCGTTGGGGGGGGCACTAATGAAAAACTGTTTTTT. Amino acid sequence: CSVGGGTNEKLFF.

This clonotype was observed a handful of times. The rearrangement joins TRBV6-5 to TRBJ2-2; no clear D gene. The CDR3 has 13 residues. V was pared by 5 bases and J by 4 bases, with 8 bases between. The germline CDR1 and CDR2 sequences are MNHEY and SVGAGI. Written as DNA, the CDR3 is TGTGCCAGCAGTACCCCTGCCACCGGGGAGCTGTTTTTT. This encodes CASSTPATGELFF.

Ten or more counts support this clonotype. V and J are TRBV6-1 and TRBJ2-1; TRBD2 matches 9 bases. Germline V gene lookup returns CDR1 MNHNS and CDR2 SASEGT. This CDR3 contains 16 residues. With V trimmed by 3 bases and J by 4 bases, 7 bases remained unmatched. The CDR3 region is CASSERASGKYNEQFF. CDR3 nucleotide sequence: TGTGCCAGCAGTGAGCGCGCTAGCGGGAAGTACAATGAGCAGTTCTTC.

This clonotype was seen ten or more times. The chain recombines TRBV20-1 with TRBJ2-5; a weak D match, TRBD1 (5 bases). V was cut by 2 bases and J by 4 bases, with 8 bases left in between. Looked up from germline, CDR1 is DFQATT and CDR2 is SNEGSKA (reference sequence). The CDR3 loop spans 12 amino acids. The CDR3 DNA follows: TGCAGTGCTAGAAGGGGTCTAGAGACCCAGTACTTC. Residues: CSARRGLETQYF.

This clonotype came up a few times. The chain is built from TRBV20-1 and TRBJ2-7, with D uncertain. From germline, CDR1 is DFQATT and CDR2 SNEGSKA (reference sequence). This CDR3 comprises 12 residues. The V end was cut by 2 bases, the J end by 2 bases, with 7 bases between. CDR3 sequence (DNA): TGCAGTGCTAGAAGGCTTACCTACGAGCAGTACTTC. It yields the protein CSARRLTYEQYF.

A few counts support this clonotype. The V gene is TRBV5-1, the J gene TRBJ2-4, with no clear D. The CDR3 loop spans 20 amino acids. Per the germline V gene, CDR1 is SGHRS and CDR2 is YFSETQ. V was pared by 0 bases and J by 3 bases, with 25 bases between. CDR3 region: CASSLDVGSISNVGKNIQYF. The DNA for the CDR3 is TGCGCCAGCAGCTTGGATGTGGGCAGTATTTCCAACGTAGGCAAAAACATTCAGTACTTC.

This clonotype was picked up many times. This chain links TRBV30 with TRBJ2-5; D tentatively reads TRBD1 or TRBD2 (5 bases each). V lost 7 bases and J lost 1, with 10 bases in between. This CDR3 spans 12 amino acids. Germline values: CDR1 GTSNPN, CDR2 SVGIG (reference sequence). The CDR3 here is CASGTAQETQYF. The CDR3 bases are TGTGCCTCAGGGACGGCCCAAGAGACCCAGTACTTC.

At least ten counts were recorded for this clonotype. The chain joins TRBV12-5 to TRBJ2-7; unclear D gene. From germline, CDR1 is LGHNT and CDR2 FRNRAP. The CDR3 runs 13 residues. The ends were cut back, 2 bases at V and 4 bases at J, with 9 bases in the middle. The CDR3 nucleotides read TGTGCTAGTGGTTTGTCGCAGTTATACGAGCAGTACTTC. Encoded protein: CASGLSQLYEQYF.

Ten or more counts support this clonotype. This chain uses TRBV7-3 with TRBJ2-7; the D is unclear. Germline CDR1 reads SGHTA; CDR2 reads FQGTGA. The CDR3 spans 14 residues. V was shortened by 5 bases and J by 1 base, with 12 bases between the two germline ends. This CDR3 is CASSPDKSSYEQYF. The CDR3 region has the DNA TGTGCCAGCAGCCCAGACAAAAGTTCCTACGAGCAGTACTTC.

This clonotype was seen once. This may arise from a read error, as a much more abundant clone is one base away. The chain employs TRBV6-4 and TRBJ2-5; 7 bases fit TRBD1. The CDR3 contains 13 residues. Germline assignment: CDR1 MRHNA and CDR2 SNTAGT. CDR3 in amino acids: CASRTGQKEAQYF. CDR3 coding DNA: TGTGCCAGCAGGACAGGGCAGAAAGAGGCCCAGTACTTC.

This clonotype was observed a handful of times. The chain recombines TRBV7-9 with TRBJ2-7; D might be TRBD2 (6 bases). Germline CDR1 SEHNR, CDR2 FQNEAQ (reference sequence). CDR3 length equals 15 residues. V was shortened by 8 bases and J by 5 bases, with 22 bases between the two germline ends. This CDR3 reads CASYSLVGRSDEQYF. The CDR3 nucleotides read TGTGCCAGCTACAGCTTAGTTGGGAGGTCGGACGAGCAGTACTTC.

J is TRBJ1-3 and V is TRBV20-1; D is ambiguous. The ends were cut back, 1 base at V and 7 bases at J, with 11 bases in the middle. Germline CDR1 and CDR2: DFQATT and SNEGSKA (reference sequence). The CDR3 loop spans 13 amino acids. CDR3 residues: CSARGELGNTIYF. The CDR3 nucleotides are TGCAGTGCTAGAGGAGAATTAGGGAACACCATATATTTT.